Each of the 6 T cell receptor beta chains below was sequenced from the same sample in a study of neurological immune-mediated disorders. TCRdb called the 5' RACE reads again in MiXCR, with one record for every CDR3 protein. The sample records 95,000 to 110,000 distinct CDR3 sequences, 10% to 12% being singletons. This sample's time point: longitudinal time-point 3. Input material: PBMCs. The receptor source for this set is a female donor with HTLV-1-associated myelopathy (HAM/TSP).

The sample holds many counts of this clonotype. This chain joins TRBV27 and TRBJ1-2, with 8 positions matching TRBD1. The CDR3 extends over 16 amino acids. With V trimmed by 5 bases and J by 6 bases, 14 bases remained unmatched. Germline V lookup: CDR1 MNHEY, CDR2 SMNVEV (reference sequence). The CDR3 region has the DNA TGTGCCAGCAGTAACGATAATGGACAGGGAGTTAATGGCTACACCTTC. Its protein product is CASSNDNGQGVNGYTF.

This clonotype was found many times. The CDR3 loop is CASSPQGVTEAFF. As DNA, the CDR3 is TGCGCCAGCAGCCCACAGGGGGTCACTGAAGCTTTCTTT. The V call is TRBV5-1, the J call TRBJ1-1; 8 bases agree with TRBD1. The CDR3 is 13 residues long. Germline V gene lookup returns CDR1 SGHRS and CDR2 YFSETQ. The V and J ends lost 4 bases and 4 bases, in that order; junction bases with no gene match: 3.

This clonotype was seen repeatedly, ten times or more. The chain has TRBV20-1 and TRBJ2-3, with 13 nucleotides matching TRBD2. After removal of 6 bases from V and 4 bases from J, the junction contained 13 bases not matched to a gene. This CDR3 has 17 residues. CDR1 is DFQATT and CDR2 is SNEGSKA in the germline V gene (reference sequence). CDR3 region: CSAETSGGAVLADTQYF. The CDR3 nucleotides are TGCAGTGCGGAAACTAGCGGGGGGGCCGTCTTGGCAGATACGCAGTATTTT.

This clonotype has at least ten counts. J is TRBJ2-1 and V is TRBV6-6, with a tentative D call TRBD2 (6 bases). The CDR3 totals 19 residues. Trimming removed 1 base at V and 7 bases at J, with 26 bases between. Germline loops: CDR1 MNHNY, CDR2 SVGAGI (reference sequence). CDR3: CASSYFLGVGGPPSNEQFF. The CDR3, as DNA: TGTGCCAGCAGTTACTTCTTGGGTGTCGGGGGACCCCCTTCGAATGAGCAGTTCTTC.

Ten or more counts support this clonotype. V and J are TRBV11-2 and TRBJ2-2; D call uncertain. Germline V CDR1 and CDR2: SGHAT, FQNNGV. The length of the CDR3 is 18 residues. Trimming stripped 0 bases from V and 0 bases from J, with 14 bases between. This chain's CDR3 is CASSLDGVGSSNTGELFF. CDR3 coding DNA: TGTGCCAGCAGCTTAGATGGAGTTGGCAGCTCGAACACCGGGGAGCTGTTTTTT.

This rearrangement joins TRBV5-1 to TRBJ1-1; TRBD1 might be the D (5 bases). CDR1 and CDR2 from the germline V gene are SGHRS and YFSETQ. This CDR3 comprises 12 residues. V was cut by 6 bases and J by 5 bases, with 11 bases left in between. CDR3 loop: CASKRGETEAFF. CDR3 coding DNA: TGCGCCAGCAAGCGGGGGGAGACTGAAGCTTTCTTT.